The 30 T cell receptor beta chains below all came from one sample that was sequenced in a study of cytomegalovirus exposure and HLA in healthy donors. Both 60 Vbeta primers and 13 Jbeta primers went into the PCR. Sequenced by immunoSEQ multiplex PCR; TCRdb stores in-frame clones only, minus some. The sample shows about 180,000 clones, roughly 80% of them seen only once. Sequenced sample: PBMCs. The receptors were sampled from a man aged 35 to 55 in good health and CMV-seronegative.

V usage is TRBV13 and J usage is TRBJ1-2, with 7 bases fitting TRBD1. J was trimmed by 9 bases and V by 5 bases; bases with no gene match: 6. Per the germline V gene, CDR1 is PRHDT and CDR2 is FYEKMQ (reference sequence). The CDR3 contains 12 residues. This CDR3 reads CASSANRGSYTF. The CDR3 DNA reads TGTGCCAGCAGCGCAAACAGGGGAAGCTACACCTTC.

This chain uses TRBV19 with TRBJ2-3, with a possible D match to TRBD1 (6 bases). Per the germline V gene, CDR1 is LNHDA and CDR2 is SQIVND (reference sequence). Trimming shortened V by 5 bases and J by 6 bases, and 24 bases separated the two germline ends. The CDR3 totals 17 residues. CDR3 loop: CASSFAGTSYFGDTQYF. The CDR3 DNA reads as TGTGCCAGTAGTTTCGCCGGGACATCCTACTTTGGGGATACGCAGTATTTT.

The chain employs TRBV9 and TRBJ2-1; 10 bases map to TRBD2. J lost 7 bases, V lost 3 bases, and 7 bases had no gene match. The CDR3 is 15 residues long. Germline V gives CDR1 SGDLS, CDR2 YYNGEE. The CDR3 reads CASSASGRDRNEQFF. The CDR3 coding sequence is TGTGCCAGCAGCGCTAGCGGGAGAGATAGGAATGAGCAGTTCTTC.

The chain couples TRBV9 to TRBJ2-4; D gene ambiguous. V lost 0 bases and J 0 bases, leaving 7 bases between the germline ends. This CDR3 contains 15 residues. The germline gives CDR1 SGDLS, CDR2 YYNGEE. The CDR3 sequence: CASSVDGVAKNIQYF. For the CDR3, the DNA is TGTGCCAGCAGCGTAGACGGAGTAGCCAAAAACATTCAGTACTTC.

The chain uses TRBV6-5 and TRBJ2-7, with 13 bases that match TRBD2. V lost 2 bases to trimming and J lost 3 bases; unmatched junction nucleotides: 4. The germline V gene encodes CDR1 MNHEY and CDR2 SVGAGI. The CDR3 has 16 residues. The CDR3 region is CASSYPGLAGYYEQYF. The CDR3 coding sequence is TGTGCCAGCAGTTACCCGGGACTAGCGGGGTACTACGAGCAGTACTTC.

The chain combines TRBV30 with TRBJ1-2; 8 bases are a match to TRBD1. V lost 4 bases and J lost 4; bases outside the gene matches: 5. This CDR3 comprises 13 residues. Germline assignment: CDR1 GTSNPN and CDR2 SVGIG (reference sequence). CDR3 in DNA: TGTGCCTGGATGACAGGGGACCTCTATGGCTACACCTTC. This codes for CAWMTGDLYGYTF.

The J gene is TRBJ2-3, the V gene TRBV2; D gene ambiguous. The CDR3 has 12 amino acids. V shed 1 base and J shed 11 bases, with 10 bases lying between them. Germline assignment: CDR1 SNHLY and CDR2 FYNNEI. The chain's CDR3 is CASSEGPLGQYF. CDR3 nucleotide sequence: TGTGCCAGCAGTGAAGGACCGCTAGGGCAGTATTTT.

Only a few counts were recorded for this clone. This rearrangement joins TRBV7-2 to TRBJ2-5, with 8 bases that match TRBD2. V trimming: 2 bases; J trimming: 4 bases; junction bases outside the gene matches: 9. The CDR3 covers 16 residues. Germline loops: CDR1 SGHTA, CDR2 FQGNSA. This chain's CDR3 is CASSLSLREERETQYF. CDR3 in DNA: TGTGCCAGCAGCTTATCTTTGCGGGAGGAACGAGAGACCCAGTACTTC.

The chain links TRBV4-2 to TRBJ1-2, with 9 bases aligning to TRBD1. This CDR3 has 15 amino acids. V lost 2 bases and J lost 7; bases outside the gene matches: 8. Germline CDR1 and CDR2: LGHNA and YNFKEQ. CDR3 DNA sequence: TGTGCCAGCAGCCAAAAAGGGGCGGACAGGGGTGGCTACACCTTC. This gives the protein CASSQKGADRGGYTF.

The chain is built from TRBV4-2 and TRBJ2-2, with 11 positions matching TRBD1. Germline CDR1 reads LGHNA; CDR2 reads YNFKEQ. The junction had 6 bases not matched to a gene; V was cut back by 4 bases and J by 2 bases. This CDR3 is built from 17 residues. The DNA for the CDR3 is TGTGCCAGCAGCCCCCTTGGGACAGGGGGAAACACCGGGGAGCTGTTTTTT. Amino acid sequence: CASSPLGTGGNTGELFF.

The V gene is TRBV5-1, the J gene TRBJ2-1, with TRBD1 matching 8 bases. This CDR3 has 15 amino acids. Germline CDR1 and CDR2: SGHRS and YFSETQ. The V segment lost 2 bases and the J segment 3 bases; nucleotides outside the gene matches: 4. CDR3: CASSLLGQDYNEQFF. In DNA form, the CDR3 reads TGCGCCAGCAGCTTATTGGGACAGGACTACAATGAGCAGTTCTTC. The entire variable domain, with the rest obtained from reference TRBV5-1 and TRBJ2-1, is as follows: KAGVTQTPRYLIKTRGQQVTLSCSPISGHRSVSWYQQTPGQGLQFLFEYFSETQRNKGNFPGRFSGRQFSNSRSEMNVSTLELGDSALYLCASSLLGQDYNEQFFGPGTRLTVL.

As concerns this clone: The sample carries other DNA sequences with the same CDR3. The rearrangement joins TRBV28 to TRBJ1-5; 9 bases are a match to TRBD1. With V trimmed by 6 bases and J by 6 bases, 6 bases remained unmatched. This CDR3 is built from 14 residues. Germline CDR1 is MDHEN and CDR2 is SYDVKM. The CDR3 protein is CASRGGQGGQPQHF. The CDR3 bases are TGTGCCAGCAGGGGGGGACAGGGTGGTCAGCCCCAGCATTTT.

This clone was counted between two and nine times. As DNA, the CDR3 is TGTGCCAGCAGCCCCAGTTGGGCAGAAGCTTTCTTT. It specifies CASSPSWAEAFF. This rearrangement joins TRBV5-5 to TRBJ1-1; D is unresolved. V was trimmed by 4 bases and J by 8 bases, leaving 12 bases between them. Germline V CDR1 and CDR2: SGHKS, YYEKEE (reference sequence). The CDR3 runs 12 residues.

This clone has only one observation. The CDR3 loop is CASRTGGAETQYF. In DNA form, the CDR3 reads TGTGCCAGCAGGACAGGGGGAGCGGAGACCCAGTACTTC. The chain is built from TRBV6-5 and TRBJ2-5; 9 nucleotides align to TRBD1. The CDR3 is made up of 13 amino acids. V dropped 6 bases and J dropped 5; count of bases not matched to a gene: 4. Germline V gene data show CDR1 as MNHEY and CDR2 as SVGAGI.

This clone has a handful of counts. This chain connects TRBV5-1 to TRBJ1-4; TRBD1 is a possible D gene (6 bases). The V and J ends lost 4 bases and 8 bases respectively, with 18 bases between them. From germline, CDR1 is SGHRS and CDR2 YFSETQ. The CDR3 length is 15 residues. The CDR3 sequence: CASSGLGVQGEKLFF. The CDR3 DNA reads TGCGCCAGCAGCGGATTAGGTGTCCAGGGGGAAAAACTGTTTTTT.

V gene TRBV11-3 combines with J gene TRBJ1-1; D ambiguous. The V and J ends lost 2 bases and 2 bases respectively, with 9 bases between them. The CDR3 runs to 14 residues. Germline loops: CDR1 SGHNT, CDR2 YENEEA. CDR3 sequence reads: CASSLQQINTEAFF. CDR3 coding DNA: TGTGCCAGCAGCTTACAACAAATTAACACTGAAGCTTTCTTT.

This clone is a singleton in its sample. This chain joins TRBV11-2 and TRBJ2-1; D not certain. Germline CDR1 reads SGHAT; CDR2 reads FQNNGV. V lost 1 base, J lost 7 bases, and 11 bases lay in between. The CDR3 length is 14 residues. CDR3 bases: TGTGCCAGCAGCTTAGTCTCTCTTCGGAATGAGCAGTTCTTC. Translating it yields CASSLVSLRNEQFF.

The DNA for the CDR3 is TGTGCCAGCAGTTTTGTCCAGGGCATACTCAACAATGAGCAGTTCTTC. It is translated as CASSFVQGILNNEQFF. The chain links TRBV28 to TRBJ2-1; D may be TRBD1 (5 bases). CDR3 length: 16 residues. Germline CDR1 and CDR2: MDHEN and SYDVKM. Trimming removed 3 bases from V and 5 bases from J, with 17 bases in between.

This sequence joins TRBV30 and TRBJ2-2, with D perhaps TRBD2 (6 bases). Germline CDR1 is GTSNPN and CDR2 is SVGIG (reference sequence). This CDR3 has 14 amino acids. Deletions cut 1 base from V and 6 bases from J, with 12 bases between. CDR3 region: CAWSDARLAGELFF. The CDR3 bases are TGTGCCTGGAGTGACGCCAGACTAGCCGGGGAGCTGTTTTTT.

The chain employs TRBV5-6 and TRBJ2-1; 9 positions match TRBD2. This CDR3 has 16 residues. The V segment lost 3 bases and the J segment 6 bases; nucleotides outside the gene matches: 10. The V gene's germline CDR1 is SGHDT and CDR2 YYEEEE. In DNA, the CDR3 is TGTGCCAGCAGCTCCCTCAGGGGTAGCGGGGGCAATGAGCAGTTCTTC. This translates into CASSSLRGSGGNEQFF.

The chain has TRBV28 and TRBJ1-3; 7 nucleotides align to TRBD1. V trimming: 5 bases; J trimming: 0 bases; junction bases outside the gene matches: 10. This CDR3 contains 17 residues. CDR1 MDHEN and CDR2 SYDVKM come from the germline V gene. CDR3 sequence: CASSNTGATHSGNTIYF. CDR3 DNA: TGTGCCAGCAGTAATACAGGGGCAACACACTCTGGAAACACCATATATTTT. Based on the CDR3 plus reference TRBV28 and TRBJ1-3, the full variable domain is DVKVTQSSRYLVKRTGEKVFLECVQDMDHENMFWYRQDPGLGLRLIYFSYDVKMKEKGDIPEGYSVSREKKERFSLILESASTNQTSMYLCASSNTGATHSGNTIYFGEGSWLTVV.

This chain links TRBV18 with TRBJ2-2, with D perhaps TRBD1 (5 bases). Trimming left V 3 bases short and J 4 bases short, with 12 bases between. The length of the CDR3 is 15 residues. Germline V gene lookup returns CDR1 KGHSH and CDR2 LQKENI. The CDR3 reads CASSPQRQSTGELFF. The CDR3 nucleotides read TGTGCCAGCTCACCGCAGAGACAGAGCACCGGGGAGCTGTTTTTT.

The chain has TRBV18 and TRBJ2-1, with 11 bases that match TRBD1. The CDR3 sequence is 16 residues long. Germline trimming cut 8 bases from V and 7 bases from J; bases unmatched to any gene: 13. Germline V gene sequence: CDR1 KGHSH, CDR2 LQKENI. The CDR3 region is CASTTWTGGDQNEQFF. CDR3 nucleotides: TGTGCCAGCACTACCTGGACAGGGGGCGATCAAAATGAGCAGTTCTTC.

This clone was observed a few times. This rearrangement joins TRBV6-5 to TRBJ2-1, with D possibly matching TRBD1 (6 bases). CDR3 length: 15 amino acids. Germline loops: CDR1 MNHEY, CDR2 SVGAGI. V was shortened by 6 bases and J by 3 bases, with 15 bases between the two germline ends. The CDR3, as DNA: TGTGCCAGCAGCTTCAACAGGGCCCTCTACAATGAGCAGTTCTTC. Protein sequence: CASSFNRALYNEQFF.

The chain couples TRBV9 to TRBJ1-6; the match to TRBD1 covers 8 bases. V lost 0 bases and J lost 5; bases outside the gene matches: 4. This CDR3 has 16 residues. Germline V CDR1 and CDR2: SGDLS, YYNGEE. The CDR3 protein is CASSVGGQANNSPLHF. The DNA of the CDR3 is TGTGCCAGCAGCGTAGGGGGACAGGCAAATAATTCACCCCTCCACTTT.

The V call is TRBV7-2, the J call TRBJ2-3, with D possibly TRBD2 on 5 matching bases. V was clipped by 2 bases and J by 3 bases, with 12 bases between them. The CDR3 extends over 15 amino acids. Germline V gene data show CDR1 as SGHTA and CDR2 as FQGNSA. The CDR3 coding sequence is TGTGCCAGCAGCTTAAGTAGCGTTGGAACAGATACGCAGTATTTT. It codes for CASSLSSVGTDTQYF.

Here the CDR3 reads CASSPGGVAGELFF. DNA for the CDR3: TGTGCCAGCAGCCCCGGGGGAGTCGCCGGGGAGCTGTTTTTT. The chain employs TRBV27 and TRBJ2-2, with a possible D match to TRBD2 (6 bases). The CDR3 spans 14 residues. CDR1 is MNHEY and CDR2 is SMNVEV in the germline V gene (reference sequence). Trimming removed 6 bases from V and 6 bases from J, with 14 bases in between.

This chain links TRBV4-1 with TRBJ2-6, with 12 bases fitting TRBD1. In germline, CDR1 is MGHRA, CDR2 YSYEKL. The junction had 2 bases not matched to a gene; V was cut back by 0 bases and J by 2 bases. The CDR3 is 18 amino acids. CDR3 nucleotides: TGCGCCAGCAGCCAAGAATGGGACAGGGGGCCTGGGGCCAACGTCCTGACTTTC. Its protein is CASSQEWDRGPGANVLTF.

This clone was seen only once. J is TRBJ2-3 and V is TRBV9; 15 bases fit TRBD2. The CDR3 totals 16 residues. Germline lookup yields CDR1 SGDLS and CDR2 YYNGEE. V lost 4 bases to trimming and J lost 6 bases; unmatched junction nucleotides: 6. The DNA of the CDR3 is TGTGCCAGCAGCTCCGGACTAGCGGGGGGGCGGGATACGCAGTATTTT. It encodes CASSSGLAGGRDTQYF.

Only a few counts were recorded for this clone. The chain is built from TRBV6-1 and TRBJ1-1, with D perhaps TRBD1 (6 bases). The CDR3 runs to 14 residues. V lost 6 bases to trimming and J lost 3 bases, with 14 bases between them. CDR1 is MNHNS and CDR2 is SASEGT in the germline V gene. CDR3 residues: CASRVRGFDTEAFF. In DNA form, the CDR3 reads TGTGCCAGCAGAGTCAGGGGTTTTGACACTGAAGCTTTCTTT.